This T cell receptor (beta chain) was captured in a study of cytomegalovirus exposure and HLA in healthy donors. Study-wide background: Genotyping showed 81% of approximately 430 donors falling in the Caucasian-associated ancestry cluster. Whole-study results and caveats: As a later analysis showed, a missense DCLRE1C variant was linked to trimming of TCR beta V- and J-genes. Roughly uniform depth of sequencing across donors was assumed in presence/absence analyses. Immune exposure was documented only through CMV serostatus.

The PCR used 60 Vbeta and 13 Jbeta primers. Using immunoSEQ multiplex PCR, the repertoire was profiled, and TCRdb retains in-frame clones only, with some absent. The sample lists 90,000 to 130,000 clones; 75% to 90% were seen once. Notes on this clone: Its target is unknown.

Germline V gene sequence: CDR1 SGHTA, CDR2 FQGNSA. V was trimmed by 5 bases and J by 2 bases, leaving 12 bases between them. The CDR3 has 14 amino acids. The rearrangement joins TRBV7-2 to TRBJ1-2; D is unclear. Material for sequencing was PBMCs. The TCR sequence derives from a man aged 40-49 years in good health and CMV-seronegative. The CDR3 here is CASSPTHLNYGYTF. CDR3 DNA: TGTGCCAGCAGCCCCACCCACCTAAACTATGGCTACACCTTC.